This entry lists 22 T cell receptor beta chains sequenced from one sample in a study of shared clonotypes between healthy human individuals. Selected positively for CCR7 and CD45RO-negative, naive CD8 cells excluded terminally differentiated effector memory CD45RA+ cells. Data came from immunoSEQ multiplex PCR; TCRdb stores just in-frame clones and leaves some out. Here the sample spans around 2.1 million clones, 85% to 95% being singletons. The sample comprised naive CD8+ T cells from PBMCs. All receptors derive from a man between 18 and 35 years old in good health. Some clones in this sample may be carry-over from other donors' samples.

V and J are TRBV4-1 and TRBJ2-2; the D gene is possibly TRBD1 (6 bases). CDR1 and CDR2 from the germline V gene are MGHRA and YSYEKL. The V end lost 2 bases, the J end lost 4 bases, and 20 bases lay between the germline ends. The CDR3 covers 18 residues. CDR3 nucleotides: TGCGCCAGCAGCCAATACGGCGCCCCCGGGACAAGCACCGGGGAGCTGTTTTTT. The encoded protein is CASSQYGAPGTSTGELFF.

CDR3 residues: CASSLSTGTGLSEQYF. The CDR3 coding sequence is TGTGCCAGCAGTTTATCGACTGGGACAGGCCTCTCTGAGCAGTACTTC. This chain connects TRBV27 to TRBJ2-7; 8 bases agree with TRBD1. Germline-derived CDR1 and CDR2 are MNHEY and SMNVEV (reference sequence). V was clipped by 0 bases and J by 7 bases; unmatched bases: 11. CDR3 length: 16 amino acids.

The V gene is TRBV6-1, the J gene TRBJ1-5; 7 positions match TRBD1. The CDR3 consists of 14 residues. Germline V gene data show CDR1 as MNHNS and CDR2 as SASEGT. V was pared by 7 bases and J by 6 bases, with 9 bases of the junction left unmatched. The CDR3 region has the DNA TGTGCCAGCACTTCGACAGGGAAGGGTCAGCCCCAGCATTTT. Translation: CASTSTGKGQPQHF.

To note about this clone: In the same sample, other DNA sequences code for this CDR3. The chain combines TRBV11-2 with TRBJ2-3; D is ambiguous. Germline lookup yields CDR1 SGHAT and CDR2 FQNNGV. The CDR3 totals 12 residues. V gave up 1 base and J gave up 2 bases, with 1 base separating them. The CDR3 loop reads CASSLVTDTQYF. DNA for the CDR3: TGTGCCAGCAGCTTAGTCACAGATACGCAGTATTTT.

The rearrangement uses TRBV9 and TRBJ2-4; TRBD2 matches at 10 bases. Germline assignment: CDR1 SGDLS and CDR2 YYNGEE. Losses at the gene ends were 2 bases for V and 7 bases for J; bases not matched to a gene: 15. The CDR3 runs to 18 residues. Here the CDR3 DNA reads TGTGCCAGCAGCGTGGGGTATCTAGCGGGAGTGGCAGGGAACATTCAGTACTTC. It encodes CASSVGYLAGVAGNIQYF.

The gene calls are TRBV4-2 and TRBJ1-1; no definite D call. Germline-derived CDR1 and CDR2 are LGHNA and YNFKEQ. This CDR3 region has 13 residues. The V gene lost 2 bases and the J gene lost 4 bases, with 8 bases spanning the gap. CDR3 region: CASSQNGVTEAFF. CDR3 bases: TGTGCCAGCAGCCAAAACGGCGTCACTGAAGCTTTCTTT.

The V gene is TRBV7-9, the J gene TRBJ2-1, with TRBD1 matching 10 bases. Germline V gene data show CDR1 as SEHNR and CDR2 as FQNEAQ (reference sequence). Unmatched junction bases numbered 7, after V lost 3 bases and J lost 8 bases. The CDR3 sequence is 15 residues long. The chain's CDR3 is CASSFAGQGVDEQFF. The CDR3 DNA is TGTGCCAGCAGCTTTGCCGGACAGGGGGTGGATGAGCAGTTCTTC.

With respect to this clone: Other DNA sequences in the same sample also yield this CDR3. V is TRBV28 and J is TRBJ1-2, with 8 bases aligning to TRBD1. This CDR3 comprises 14 residues. Germline CDR1 and CDR2: MDHEN and SYDVKM. Trimming at V came to 2 bases and at J to 4 bases, leaving 3 bases not matched to a gene. The CDR3 loop is CASSLAGGFYGYTF. The CDR3 DNA reads TGTGCCAGCAGTTTAGCAGGGGGCTTCTATGGCTACACCTTC.

This clone showed up just once. This rearrangement joins TRBV28 to TRBJ2-2, with 7 bases aligning to TRBD2. The trim removed 4 bases at V and 2 bases at J, leaving 4 bases unmatched. This CDR3 contains 15 residues. Germline V gene sequence: CDR1 MDHEN, CDR2 SYDVKM. CDR3: CASSWSSGNTGELFF. The CDR3 nucleotides read TGTGCCAGCAGTTGGTCTAGCGGAAACACCGGGGAGCTGTTTTTT. Looking up the rest from reference TRBV28 and TRBJ2-2 gives the full variable domain: DVKVTQSSRYLVKRTGEKVFLECVQDMDHENMFWYRQDPGLGLRLIYFSYDVKMKEKGDIPEGYSVSREKKERFSLILESASTNQTSMYLCASSWSSGNTGELFFGEGSRLTVL.

V is TRBV5-1 and J is TRBJ1-1, with 12 bases that match TRBD1. The CDR3 sequence is 17 residues long. The V segment lost 3 bases and the J segment 4 bases; nucleotides outside the gene matches: 10. Germline V gene sequence: CDR1 SGHRS, CDR2 YFSETQ. DNA of the CDR3: TGCGCCAGCAGCTCACCGGGACAGGGGGCCCCGGGCACTGAAGCTTTCTTT. This sequence encodes CASSSPGQGAPGTEAFF.

The chain couples TRBV7-9 to TRBJ2-3, with TRBD2 matching 11 bases. V lost 8 bases, J lost 0 bases, and 10 bases stayed unmatched. The CDR3 contains 17 residues. Germline values: CDR1 SEHNR, CDR2 FQNEAQ (reference sequence). This chain's CDR3 is CASDPRTSGSSTDTQYF. In nucleotides, the CDR3 is TGTGCCAGCGACCCAAGGACTAGCGGGTCTAGCACAGATACGCAGTATTTT.

The chain carries TRBV19 and TRBJ2-1; the match to TRBD1 covers 11 bases. The CDR3 is 14 amino acids. Trimming at V came to 4 bases and at J to 8 bases, leaving 4 bases not matched to a gene. CDR1 is LNHDA, CDR2 SQIVND, per germline (reference sequence). As DNA, the CDR3 is TGTGCCAGTAGTACTGGGACAGGGGGATATGAGCAGTTCTTC. It encodes CASSTGTGGYEQFF.

CDR3 loop: CASAETGVYGYTF. CDR3 nucleotides: TGTGCCAGCGCCGAGACCGGAGTCTATGGCTACACCTTC. The chain joins TRBV6-1 to TRBJ1-2; the D is unclear. This CDR3 comprises 13 residues. V lost 8 bases to trimming and J lost 4 bases, with 14 bases between them. From germline, CDR1 is MNHNS and CDR2 SASEGT.

This clone was counted only a few times. The V gene is TRBV7-9, the J gene TRBJ1-2, with D possibly being TRBD1 (5 bases). The CDR3 spans 18 residues. V was trimmed by 4 bases and J by 0 bases, leaving 21 bases between them. CDR1 and CDR2 (germline): SEHNR, FQNEAQ (reference sequence). CDR3 loop: CASSSPARQGPSNYGYTF. CDR3 coding DNA: TGTGCCAGCAGCTCCCCCGCGCGGCAGGGCCCTTCTAACTATGGCTACACCTTC.

The rearrangement joins TRBV5-1 to TRBJ2-7; D gene unclear. Germline lookup yields CDR1 SGHRS and CDR2 YFSETQ. The CDR3 contains 15 residues. V shed 2 bases and J shed 4 bases, with 16 bases lying between them. In nucleotides, the CDR3 is TGCGCCAGCAGCTTTACCTCTCAGATGGGTTACGAGCAGTACTTC. This gives the protein CASSFTSQMGYEQYF.

This chain links TRBV27 with TRBJ2-1, with a possible D match to TRBD2 (6 bases). CDR1 MNHEY and CDR2 SMNVEV come from the germline V gene (reference sequence). With 6 bases removed from V and 7 bases from J, the gap between germline ends came to 16 bases. The CDR3 length is 14 residues. The CDR3 reads CASRGPGAWNEQFF. The CDR3 DNA is TGTGCCAGCAGGGGGCCGGGAGCTTGGAATGAGCAGTTCTTC.

The chain joins TRBV28 to TRBJ1-1, with a possible D match to TRBD1 (6 bases). CDR3 length: 17 residues. In germline, CDR1 is MDHEN, CDR2 SYDVKM. V was cut by 5 bases and J by 4 bases, with 23 bases left in between. CDR3 sequence (DNA): TGTGCCAGCAGTGAGCCCCAGGACAGAGAGGGCGGCACTGAAGCTTTCTTT. Protein sequence: CASSEPQDREGGTEAFF.

The chain is built from TRBV6-6 and TRBJ1-1, with D hard to call. CDR1 MNHNY and CDR2 SVGAGI come from the germline V gene (reference sequence). The CDR3 is 14 amino acids. V was shortened by 4 bases and J by 1 base, with 10 bases between the two germline ends. CDR3: CASSSGKSNTEAFF. The CDR3 DNA follows: TGTGCCAGCAGTTCCGGGAAGTCGAACACTGAAGCTTTCTTT.

Regarding this clone: At the DNA level, this CDR3 is encoded by other sequences in the same sample as well. The rearrangement joins TRBV28 to TRBJ2-3; possibly TRBD2 for D (5 bases). The V end was cut by 6 bases, the J end by 3 bases, with 13 bases between. CDR1 MDHEN and CDR2 SYDVKM come from the germline V gene. The CDR3 is 14 residues long. The CDR3 nucleotides read TGTGCCAGCAGCCCCCGCGGGTCGACAGATACGCAGTATTTT. Translation: CASSPRGSTDTQYF.

Written as DNA, the CDR3 is TGTGCCAGCATTCCCTCTAACAGTAGGAATGGCTACACCTTC. Encoded protein: CASIPSNSRNGYTF. This sequence joins TRBV7-2 and TRBJ1-2; no firm D call. The ends were cut back, 7 bases at V and 6 bases at J, with 18 bases in the middle. Germline values: CDR1 SGHTA, CDR2 FQGNSA. There are 14 residues in the CDR3.

The V gene is TRBV11-1, the J gene TRBJ2-1; D is possibly TRBD1 (6 bases). CDR3 length equals 18 residues. Germline V CDR1 and CDR2: SGHAT, FQDESV (reference sequence). V lost 4 bases, J lost 3 bases, and 22 bases lay in between. The CDR3 coding sequence is TGTGCCAGCAGCTCTCGAAGTGGGGGACATGGGTACTACAATGAGCAGTTCTTC. Amino acids: CASSSRSGGHGYYNEQFF.

This chain connects TRBV11-3 to TRBJ2-7; no clear D gene. The CDR3 runs to 14 residues. The V and J ends lost 5 bases and 0 bases respectively, with 11 bases between them. The V gene's germline CDR1 is SGHNT and CDR2 YENEEA. The CDR3 loop is CASSPGRLSYEQYF. CDR3 DNA: TGTGCCAGCAGCCCCGGACGGCTCTCCTACGAGCAGTACTTC.